Below, 27 T cell receptor beta chains from the same sample are listed, as sequenced in a study of response to subunit inactivated influenza vaccine. TCRdb reprocessed the RT-PCR reads with MiXCR, giving one entry per CDR3 protein. The sample consists of approximately 530,000 distinct CDR3 sequences, about 7.6% of them appearing once. The source was PBMCs from blood, collected about 24 months after vaccination. These receptors all stem from a man aged 50 to 75 who received an inactivated influenza vaccine.

This clonotype has at least ten counts. The chain combines TRBV10-3 with TRBJ2-7; 7 bases line up with TRBD1. Germline V gene sequence: CDR1 ENHRY, CDR2 SYGVKD. The trim removed 4 bases at V and 1 base at J, leaving 4 bases unmatched. The CDR3 contains 14 residues. Here the CDR3 DNA reads TGTGCCATCAGTGCGTCGGGACAGTCCTACGAGCAGTACTTC. Protein: CAISASGQSYEQYF.

This chain links TRBV7-3 with TRBJ2-2; D remains unclear. The germline V gene encodes CDR1 SGHTA and CDR2 FQGTGA. The CDR3 is made up of 13 amino acids. With 4 bases removed from V and 6 bases from J, the gap between germline ends came to 9 bases. CDR3 sequence reads: CASSSSSAGELFF. In DNA, the CDR3 is TGTGCCAGCAGCTCCTCCTCCGCCGGGGAGCTGTTTTTT.

The V and J genes are TRBV20-1 and TRBJ1-6; TRBD1 is a possible D gene (5 bases). V dropped 1 base and J dropped 10 bases, with 14 bases sitting between them. CDR3 length: 14 amino acids. Germline V gene data show CDR1 as DFQATT and CDR2 as SNEGSKA (reference sequence). CDR3 region: CSARAGGDGSPLHF. The CDR3 DNA follows: TGCAGTGCTAGAGCTGGGGGAGACGGATCACCCCTCCACTTT.

The gene calls are TRBV7-6 and TRBJ2-3; D gene uncertain. Trimming pared 0 bases from V and 2 bases from J, leaving 12 bases between. This CDR3 is 16 amino acids long. Germline lookup yields CDR1 SGHVS and CDR2 FNYEAQ. CDR3 region: CASSLAVGRSTDTQYF. CDR3 nucleotide sequence: TGTGCCAGCAGCTTAGCGGTGGGCCGCTCCACAGATACGCAGTATTTT.

This clonotype turned up a few times. The V gene is TRBV20-1, the J gene TRBJ2-1; TRBD2 matches at 7 bases. J gave up 4 bases and V 0 bases, and 9 bases lay outside the gene matches. Germline V lookup: CDR1 DFQATT, CDR2 SNEGSKA (reference sequence). CDR3 size: 16 residues. The CDR3, as DNA: TGCAGTGCTAGAGATCTACGGGACTACTCATACAATGAGCAGTTCTTC. Protein sequence: CSARDLRDYSYNEQFF.

This clonotype was seen ten or more times. The V and J genes are TRBV12-3 or TRBV12-4 and TRBJ2-7, with 7 bases aligning to TRBD1. The V gene end was trimmed by 6 bases and the J gene end by 3 bases; junction bases not matched to a gene: 8. CDR3 size: 14 residues. The CDR3 bases are TGTGCCAGCAGCCACGGGACAGTAAACTACGAGCAGTACTTC. Translation: CASSHGTVNYEQYF.

V and J are TRBV5-1 and TRBJ2-5, with D maybe TRBD2 (7 bases). This CDR3 comprises 14 residues. Germline V gene sequence: CDR1 SGHRS, CDR2 YFSETQ. Trimming cost V 1 base and J 5 bases, with 12 bases left between them. The DNA of the CDR3 is TGCGCCAGCAGCTTGCGGGGGGACACGGAGACCCAGTACTTC. Its translation is CASSLRGDTETQYF.

This clonotype has at least ten counts. This chain links TRBV6-1 with TRBJ2-2; 8 bases match TRBD2. Germline-derived CDR1 and CDR2 are MNHNS and SASEGT. This CDR3 comprises 15 residues. Trimming removed 4 bases from V and 5 bases from J; junction bases left unmatched: 6. The CDR3 sequence is CASSGSGTSTGELFF. The CDR3 DNA is TGTGCCAGCAGTGGGTCCGGGACTAGTACCGGGGAGCTGTTTTTT.

This clonotype was seen at least ten times. This chain uses TRBV27 with TRBJ2-7; D gene uncertain. Trimming took 8 bases from V and 7 from J, leaving 12 bases between them. Germline V gene lookup returns CDR1 MNHEY and CDR2 SMNVEV (reference sequence). This CDR3 is 11 amino acids long. The CDR3 nucleotides are TGTGCCAGCCCTCTACTGGAGGAGCAGTACTTC. Protein sequence: CASPLLEEQYF.

This clonotype showed up just a few times. The chain is built from TRBV3-1 and TRBJ2-1, with 10 bases that match TRBD2. V dropped 0 bases and J dropped 7; count of bases not matched to a gene: 12. CDR1 is LGHDT and CDR2 is YNNKEL in the germline V gene (reference sequence). The CDR3 spans 18 residues. CDR3 amino acids: CASSQEPSGSSTRNEQFF. In DNA form, the CDR3 reads TGTGCCAGCAGCCAAGAACCTAGCGGGAGTTCTACCAGGAATGAGCAGTTCTTC.

As concerns this clonotype: This could be a read error, since a much larger clone is one nucleotide away. CDR3 amino acids: CASRGLAGKDTQYF. The CDR3 DNA follows: TGCGCCAGCAGGGGACTAGCGGGGAAAGATACGCAGTATTTT. This chain links TRBV5-1 with TRBJ2-3, with 13 bases that match TRBD2. Unmatched junction bases numbered 2, after V lost 5 bases and J lost 5 bases. CDR1 is SGHRS and CDR2 is YFSETQ in the germline V gene. The CDR3 contains 14 residues.

In this sample, this clonotype turned up a few times. This chain links TRBV27 with TRBJ1-1; unclear D gene. The V and J ends lost 0 bases and 0 bases respectively, with 8 bases between them. Germline loops: CDR1 MNHEY, CDR2 SMNVEV (reference sequence). The CDR3 extends over 15 amino acids. CDR3 sequence (DNA): TGTGCCAGCAGTTTATCGAGCGTGGTGAACACTGAAGCTTTCTTT. It translates to CASSLSSVVNTEAFF.

The chain couples TRBV2 to TRBJ2-5, with no clear D. Trimming shortened V by 4 bases and J by 3 bases, and 6 bases separated the two germline ends. The CDR3 runs 12 residues. Per the germline V gene, CDR1 is SNHLY and CDR2 is FYNNEI. Here the CDR3 DNA reads TGTGCCAGCAGTGGAAGGGAAGAGACCCAGTACTTC. Translated, it gives CASSGREETQYF. Looking up the rest from reference TRBV2 and TRBJ2-5 gives the full variable domain: EPEVTQTPSHQVTQMGQEVILRCVPISNHLYFYWYRQILGQKVEFLVSFYNNEISEKSEIFDDQFSVERPDGSNFTLKIRSTKLEDSAMYFCASSGREETQYFGPGTRLLVL.

This clonotype was seen more than once but under ten times. V and J are TRBV28 and TRBJ2-1, with 8 bases that match TRBD1. This CDR3 comprises 15 residues. The ends lost 2 bases at V and 6 bases at J; junction bases unmatched: 6. Germline V gives CDR1 MDHEN, CDR2 SYDVKM. The CDR3 DNA sequence: TGTGCCAGCAGTTTAAGGCAGGGGGCGCGCAATGAGCAGTTCTTC. It translates to CASSLRQGARNEQFF.

The rearrangement joins TRBV28 to TRBJ2-1, with 8 bases aligning to TRBD2. The CDR3 is 15 residues long. V trimming: 10 bases; J trimming: 10 bases; junction bases outside the gene matches: 18. Germline CDR1 reads MDHEN; CDR2 reads SYDVKM. The CDR3 nucleotides are TGTGCCACCCTTGTAGGGAGGGCCGGCGGGAGGGAGCAGTTCTTC. Protein sequence: CATLVGRAGGREQFF.

This clonotype was counted only a few times. The gene calls are TRBV3-1 and TRBJ2-1; 9 bases are shared with TRBD2. The CDR3 contains 18 residues. Germline V gene lookup returns CDR1 LGHDT and CDR2 YNNKEL (reference sequence). Trimming removed 3 bases from V and 1 base from J; junction bases left unmatched: 10. The CDR3 DNA follows: TGTGCCAGCAGCCAGTATTTCCTTCTAGCGGGGTCCTACAATGAGCAGTTCTTC. Translated, it gives CASSQYFLLAGSYNEQFF.

This clonotype showed up just a few times. The chain has TRBV3-1 and TRBJ2-7, with D uncertain. Germline V gene sequence: CDR1 LGHDT, CDR2 YNNKEL (reference sequence). The CDR3 is 14 residues long. Trimming shortened V by 2 bases and J by 1 base, and 9 bases separated the two germline ends. CDR3 DNA: TGTGCCAGCAGCCAACCAACTATTTCCTACGAGCAGTACTTC. It codes for CASSQPTISYEQYF.

This clonotype was found many times. This chain connects TRBV3-1 to TRBJ2-2; D not certain. This CDR3 spans 15 amino acids. Germline V gene lookup returns CDR1 LGHDT and CDR2 YNNKEL (reference sequence). The V and J ends lost 3 bases and 0 bases respectively, with 8 bases between them. For the CDR3, the DNA is TGTGCCAGCAGCCAGCGCCCGGCGAACACCGGGGAGCTGTTTTTT. Its protein is CASSQRPANTGELFF.

This clonotype was counted between two and nine times. The rearrangement joins TRBV4-1 to TRBJ1-3; possibly TRBD1 for D (6 bases). The CDR3 totals 14 residues. Germline V CDR1 and CDR2: MGHRA, YSYEKL. The V and J ends lost 3 bases and 8 bases respectively, with 14 bases between them. The CDR3 coding sequence is TGCGCCAGCAGCCAGCAAGGACAGCGGGACACCATATATTTT. Translating it yields CASSQQGQRDTIYF.

This clonotype was observed at least ten times. The chain joins TRBV12-3 or TRBV12-4 to TRBJ2-2; 8 bases are a match to TRBD1. Germline trimming cut 4 bases from V and 7 bases from J; bases unmatched to any gene: 8. The length of the CDR3 is 15 residues. CDR3 bases: TGTGCCAGCAGTTCCCGACCAGGGGGCATCGGGGAGCTGTTTTTT. It yields the protein CASSSRPGGIGELFF.

This clonotype came up a few times. The gene calls are TRBV18 and TRBJ2-2; D perhaps matches TRBD1 (5 bases). The length of the CDR3 is 18 residues. Germline lookup yields CDR1 KGHSH and CDR2 LQKENI. V lost 4 bases and J 1 base, leaving 19 bases between the germline ends. Written as DNA, the CDR3 is TGTGCCAGCTCACGAACAGGTGATACTGGATGGAACACCGGGGAGCTGTTTTTT. It specifies CASSRTGDTGWNTGELFF.

There are a few counts of this clonotype. The chain links TRBV5-6 to TRBJ1-6, with TRBD1 as a possible D gene (5 bases). V was pared by 0 bases and J by 7 bases, with 8 bases between. The CDR3 is 14 residues long. In germline, CDR1 is SGHDT, CDR2 YYEEEE. This CDR3 is CASSLAGPNSPLHF. The CDR3 nucleotides are TGTGCCAGCAGCTTGGCAGGGCCCAATTCACCCCTCCACTTT. Full variable domain (remainder filled in from reference TRBV5-6 and TRBJ1-6): DAGVTQSPTHLIKTRGQQVTLRCSPKSGHDTVSWYQQALGQGPQFIFQYYEEEERQRGNFPDRFSGHQFPNYSSELNVNALLLGDSALYLCASSLAGPNSPLHFGNGTRLTVT.

The rearrangement uses TRBV20-1 and TRBJ2-7; D is undetermined. Germline assignment: CDR1 DFQATT and CDR2 SNEGSKA (reference sequence). V lost 6 bases, J lost 6 bases, and 9 bases lay in between. The CDR3 is 10 residues long. CDR3 protein: CSAERGEQYF. The DNA for the CDR3 is TGCAGTGCAGAAAGAGGCGAGCAGTACTTC.

In this sample, this clonotype turned up a few times. This rearrangement joins TRBV24-1 to TRBJ2-3; tentative D call: TRBD2 (6 bases). The CDR3 loop spans 17 amino acids. The V gene lost 4 bases and the J gene lost 5 bases, with 21 bases spanning the gap. Germline CDR1 KGHDR, CDR2 SFDVKD. In nucleotides, the CDR3 is TGTGCCACCAGTGAACAAGGACTAACCGCTAACGGAGATACGCAGTATTTT. Encoded protein: CATSEQGLTANGDTQYF.

As to this clonotype: Given a much more abundant clone one base away, this may be a read error. The chain carries TRBV24-1 and TRBJ2-1; 10 bases match TRBD2. Germline V gene data show CDR1 as KGHDR and CDR2 as SFDVKD. The CDR3 is 13 amino acids. CDR3 sequence reads: CGTSQIAGGQQFF. In nucleotides, the CDR3 is TGTGGCACCAGCCAAATAGCGGGAGGACAACAGTTCTTC.

This clonotype was seen a few times. The V and J genes are TRBV4-1 and TRBJ1-1, with no clear D. V lost 8 bases, J lost 1 base, and 20 bases lay in between. CDR1 and CDR2 from the germline V gene are MGHRA and YSYEKL. The CDR3 has 16 residues. In DNA form, the CDR3 reads TGCGCCAGCCTTAAGTGGGTGACTGAGAAGAACACTGAAGCTTTCTTT. Translated: CASLKWVTEKNTEAFF.

This clonotype has ten or more counts. The V gene is TRBV4-3, the J gene TRBJ1-1; D remains ambiguous. Per the germline V gene, CDR1 is LGHNA and CDR2 is YSLEER. The CDR3 extends over 14 amino acids. V dropped 5 bases and J dropped 5 bases, with 15 bases sitting between them. The CDR3 protein is CASSAPGRRTEAFF. CDR3 coding DNA: TGCGCCAGCAGCGCTCCGGGGAGGCGGACTGAAGCTTTCTTT.